The text below deals with one TCR beta chain. Its matching antigen is unknown. These data belong to a study of cytomegalovirus exposure and HLA in healthy donors. General study points: The sole available immune exposure information was CMV serostatus. A later analysis revealed that TCR association rates differed between HLA loci, peaking at DRB1 and bottoming out at HLA-C. The HLA-A and HLA-B alleles of most subjects were reportedly predicted accurately from TCR beta sequences.

It was with 60 Vbeta and 13 Jbeta primers that the PCR ran. Sequencing was performed with immunoSEQ multiplex PCR; in TCRdb, only in-frame clones are kept and a portion is missing. The table shows under 150,000 clones, with about 84% occurring only once. The donors were healthy bone marrow donors. Germline V gene sequence: CDR1 SGHVS, CDR2 FQNEAQ. The CDR3 extends over 17 amino acids. The ends lost 1 base at V and 5 bases at J; junction bases unmatched: 8. V usage is TRBV7-8 and J usage is TRBJ2-1, with TRBD2 matching over 10 bases. The source is a woman aged 40 to 55 in good health and CMV-seropositive. The specimen sequenced was PBMCs. CDR3 region: CASSLEASGSYNNEQFF. The CDR3 DNA follows: TGTGCCAGCAGCTTAGAAGCTAGCGGGAGCTACAACAATGAGCAGTTCTTC.